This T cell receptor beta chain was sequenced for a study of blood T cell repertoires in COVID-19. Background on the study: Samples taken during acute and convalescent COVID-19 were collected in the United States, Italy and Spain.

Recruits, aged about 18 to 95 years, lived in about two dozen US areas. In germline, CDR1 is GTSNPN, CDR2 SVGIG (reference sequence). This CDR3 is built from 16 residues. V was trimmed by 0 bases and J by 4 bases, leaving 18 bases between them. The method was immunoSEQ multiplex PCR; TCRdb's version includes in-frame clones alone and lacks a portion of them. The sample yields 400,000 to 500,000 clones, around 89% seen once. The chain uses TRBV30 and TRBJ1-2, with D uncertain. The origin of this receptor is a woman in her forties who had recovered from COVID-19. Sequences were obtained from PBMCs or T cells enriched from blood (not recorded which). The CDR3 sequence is CAWSVFVSLRPYGYTF. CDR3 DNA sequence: TGTGCCTGGAGTGTATTCGTCAGTCTGAGGCCCTATGGCTACACCTTC.